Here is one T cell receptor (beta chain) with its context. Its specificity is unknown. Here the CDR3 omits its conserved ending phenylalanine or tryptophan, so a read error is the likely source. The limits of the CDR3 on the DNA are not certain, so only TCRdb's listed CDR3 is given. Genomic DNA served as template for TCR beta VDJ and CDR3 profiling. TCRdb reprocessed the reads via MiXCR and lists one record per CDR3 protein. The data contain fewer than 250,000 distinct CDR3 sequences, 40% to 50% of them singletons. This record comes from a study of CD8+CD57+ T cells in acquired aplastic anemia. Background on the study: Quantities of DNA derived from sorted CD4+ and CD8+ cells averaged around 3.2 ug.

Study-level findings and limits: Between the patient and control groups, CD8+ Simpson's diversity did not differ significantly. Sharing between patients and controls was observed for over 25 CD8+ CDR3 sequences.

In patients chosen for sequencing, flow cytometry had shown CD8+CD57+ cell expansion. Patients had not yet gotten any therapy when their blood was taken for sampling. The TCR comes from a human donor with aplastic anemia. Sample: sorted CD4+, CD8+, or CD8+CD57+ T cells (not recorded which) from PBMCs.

CDR3 residues: CSAPRGVG. The chain couples TRBV20-1 to TRBJ2-1; TRBD1 is the table's D call and was not checked against the DNA. The V gene's germline CDR1 is DFQATT and CDR2 SNEGSKA (reference sequence). Including both end residues, the CDR3 is 8 amino acids long.